These 28 T cell receptor beta chains came from one sample sequenced in a study of shared clonotypes between healthy human individuals. TCRdb's table, derived via immunoSEQ multiplex PCR, lists solely in-frame clones and lacks some. The data show about 320,000 clones, roughly 91% seen once. Material: memory CD8+ T cells sorted from blood. Subset defined: CD45RO+ cells pooled with CCR7-negative TemRA cells. All receptors come from a man between 18 and 35 years old in good health.

This clone has only a few counts. This sequence joins TRBV7-8 and TRBJ1-5; D call uncertain. V was pared by 4 bases and J by 3 bases, with 10 bases between. The CDR3 is 14 amino acids. The germline gives CDR1 SGHVS, CDR2 FQNEAQ. The CDR3 here is CASSSVANNQPQHF. DNA for the CDR3: TGTGCCAGCAGCTCGGTCGCCAACAATCAGCCCCAGCATTTT.

The chain carries TRBV6-1 and TRBJ2-7; tentatively, D is TRBD2 (6 bases). The CDR3 is 13 residues long. Germline CDR1 is MNHNS and CDR2 is SASEGT. V was trimmed by 7 bases and J by 5 bases, leaving 15 bases between them. In DNA, the CDR3 is TGTGCCAGCAAGGAGGGTGGGGAGAACGAGCAGTACTTC. It encodes CASKEGGENEQYF.

V is TRBV5-4 and J is TRBJ2-5; D call uncertain. V was trimmed by 1 base and J by 5 bases, leaving 9 bases between them. This CDR3 region has 13 residues. Per germline, CDR1 SGHNT and CDR2 YYREEE (reference sequence). DNA of the CDR3: TGTGCCAGCAGCTTGATTCCCTTGGAGACCCAGTACTTC. It is translated as CASSLIPLETQYF.

V is TRBV19 and J is TRBJ2-6; D ambiguous. The CDR3 extends over 14 amino acids. Germline CDR1 and CDR2: LNHDA and SQIVND (reference sequence). V was cut by 7 bases and J by 0 bases, with 7 bases left in between. This chain's CDR3 is CASTPGSGANVLTF. In DNA form, the CDR3 reads TGTGCCAGTACCCCCGGCTCTGGGGCCAACGTCCTGACTTTC.

The chain joins TRBV27 to TRBJ2-3, with D perhaps matching TRBD1 (6 bases). The CDR3 totals 15 residues. Trimming shortened V by 5 bases and J by 1 base, and 13 bases separated the two germline ends. Germline CDR1 is MNHEY and CDR2 is SMNVEV (reference sequence). CDR3 region: CASSGDSGGTDTQYF. The CDR3 coding sequence is TGTGCCAGCAGTGGAGACTCAGGGGGCACAGATACGCAGTATTTT.

This sequence joins TRBV9 and TRBJ2-1; no definite D call. Per germline, CDR1 SGDLS and CDR2 YYNGEE. V dropped 3 bases and J dropped 2 bases, with 21 bases sitting between them. The length of the CDR3 is 18 residues. The CDR3 DNA reads as TGTGCCAGCAGCGAATTGGTTCCCGGGCACTATCCCTACAATGAGCAGTTCTTC. Translation: CASSELVPGHYPYNEQFF. Full variable domain (outside the CDR3, taken from reference TRBV9 and TRBJ2-1): DSGVTQTPKHLITATGQRVTLRCSPRSGDLSVYWYQQSLDQGLQFLIQYYNGEERAKGNILERFSAQQFPDLHSELNLSSLELGDSALYFCASSELVPGHYPYNEQFFGPGTRLTVL.

This clone was found a few times. The chain has TRBV5-1 and TRBJ1-1; D unresolved. Trimming took 4 bases from V and 1 from J, leaving 14 bases between them. The CDR3 contains 15 residues. From germline, CDR1 is SGHRS and CDR2 YFSETQ. The CDR3 is CASSPAAEANTEAFF. The CDR3 DNA reads TGCGCCAGCAGCCCGGCGGCTGAAGCGAACACTGAAGCTTTCTTT. The complete variable domain, with remaining parts taken from reference TRBV5-1 and TRBJ1-1, reads KAGVTQTPRYLIKTRGQQVTLSCSPISGHRSVSWYQQTPGQGLQFLFEYFSETQRNKGNFPGRFSGRQFSNSRSEMNVSTLELGDSALYLCASSPAAEANTEAFFGQGTRLTVV.

A word on this clone: One base separates it from a far larger clone, so it is likely a read error. J is TRBJ2-7 and V is TRBV5-8; TRBD2 is a possible D gene (6 bases). With 5 bases removed from V and 0 bases from J, the gap between germline ends came to 9 bases. The germline V gene encodes CDR1 SGHTS and CDR2 YDEGEE. The CDR3 runs to 13 residues. CDR3 sequence: CASSLAVSYEQYF. The CDR3 DNA reads TGTGCCAGCAGTTTAGCGGTCTCCTACGAGCAGTACTTC. Filled out from reference TRBV5-8 and TRBJ2-7, the complete variable domain reads EAGVTQSPTHLIKTRGQQATLRCSPISGHTSVYWYQQALGLGLQFLLWYDEGEERNRGNFPPRFSGRQFPNYSSELNVNALELEDSALYLCASSLAVSYEQYFGPGTRLTVT.

V is TRBV7-9 and J is TRBJ2-2, with D unresolved. CDR3 length equals 12 residues. Trimming stripped 5 bases from V and 7 bases from J, with 8 bases between. The germline V gene encodes CDR1 SEHNR and CDR2 FQNEAQ (reference sequence). The CDR3 spells CASSPSSGELFF. The CDR3 coding sequence is TGTGCCAGCAGCCCTTCCAGCGGGGAGCTGTTTTTT.

V usage is TRBV28 and J usage is TRBJ1-5, with unresolved D. Germline V gene data show CDR1 as MDHEN and CDR2 as SYDVKM. This CDR3 region has 14 residues. With 3 bases removed from V and 0 bases from J, the gap between germline ends came to 6 bases. The CDR3 region is CASSFPRSNQPQHF. Written as DNA, the CDR3 is TGTGCCAGCAGTTTCCCCCGTAGCAATCAGCCCCAGCATTTT.

The chain employs TRBV2 and TRBJ2-7, with 7 bases identical to TRBD2. The germline V gene has CDR1 SNHLY and CDR2 FYNNEI. Trimming at V came to 3 bases and at J to 5 bases, leaving 7 bases not matched to a gene. CDR3 size: 14 residues. CDR3 sequence (DNA): TGTGCCAGCAGTGAGGGGGGGTTTAGCGACGAGCAGTACTTC. Translating it yields CASSEGGFSDEQYF.

This clone was picked up a small number of times. This rearrangement joins TRBV6-1 to TRBJ1-2; D unclear. Germline assignment: CDR1 MNHNS and CDR2 SASEGT. V lost 5 bases to trimming and J lost 1 base, with 8 bases between them. The CDR3 runs to 13 residues. The CDR3 DNA reads as TGTGCCAGCAGTTGGGGTGATAACTATGGCTACACCTTC. This sequence encodes CASSWGDNYGYTF.

The chain employs TRBV18 and TRBJ2-7; 9 nucleotides agree with TRBD2. After removal of 3 bases from V and 1 base from J, the junction contained 4 bases not matched to a gene. The CDR3 has 15 residues. The germline V gene encodes CDR1 KGHSH and CDR2 LQKENI. For the CDR3, the DNA is TGTGCCAGCTCACCCCGGACTAGCGAATCCTACGAGCAGTACTTC. Encoded protein: CASSPRTSESYEQYF.

Here the CDR3 reads CASSQDLGAGTSYTF. The CDR3 DNA reads TGTGCCAGCAGCCAAGATCTTGGCGCGGGGACGAGCTACACCTTC. The chain combines TRBV4-2 with TRBJ1-2; D possibly corresponds to TRBD1 (5 bases). CDR1 is LGHNA, CDR2 YNFKEQ, per germline. The V end was cut by 0 bases, the J end by 9 bases, with 17 bases between. The CDR3 sequence is 15 residues long.

The chain couples TRBV4-3 to TRBJ1-1; a weak D match, TRBD1 (5 bases). Between the trimmed V and J ends, which lost 1 base and 4 bases, there was a span of 13 bases. The CDR3 runs 15 residues. Germline V gene sequence: CDR1 LGHNA, CDR2 YSLEER. The CDR3: CASSQVFSRGTEAFF. The CDR3 coding sequence is TGCGCCAGCAGCCAAGTTTTCTCTAGGGGCACTGAAGCTTTCTTT.

The CDR3 loop is CASSWGQVVRQFF. CDR3 bases: TGTGCCAGCAGCTGGGGCCAGGTTGTTCGGCAGTTCTTC. The gene calls are TRBV5-6 and TRBJ2-1; possibly TRBD1 for D (5 bases). The CDR3 has 13 amino acids. Germline CDR1 reads SGHDT; CDR2 reads YYEEEE. The V end was cut by 3 bases, the J end by 12 bases, with 16 bases between.

CDR3 region: CASSGDRGPAEYGYTF. DNA of the CDR3: TGTGCCAGCAGTGGGGACAGGGGCCCCGCTGAATATGGCTACACCTTC. The rearrangement links TRBV2 to TRBJ1-2, with 10 bases aligning to TRBD1. The J segment lost 5 bases and the V segment lost 4 bases, leaving 10 bases of the junction unmatched. CDR1 SNHLY and CDR2 FYNNEI come from the germline V gene. CDR3 length equals 16 residues.

This clone was seen a handful of times. The V and J genes are TRBV5-1 and TRBJ1-1; 7 nucleotides match TRBD1. CDR3 size: 15 residues. Germline CDR1 is SGHRS and CDR2 is YFSETQ. The J segment lost 4 bases and the V segment lost 4 bases, leaving 10 bases of the junction unmatched. The DNA for the CDR3 is TGCGCCAGCAGCCCCGCGGAGGGGGCTGGCACTGAAGCTTTCTTT. Its protein is CASSPAEGAGTEAFF.

The table lists this clone with a few counts. The rearrangement joins TRBV7-9 to TRBJ1-1, with D tentatively TRBD1 (5 bases). The CDR3 sequence is 13 residues long. Looked up from germline, CDR1 is SEHNR and CDR2 is FQNEAQ (reference sequence). The V and J ends lost 5 bases and 7 bases respectively, with 14 bases between them. CDR3 sequence: CASSPTMRGEAFF. CDR3 coding DNA: TGTGCCAGCAGCCCGACAATGAGGGGTGAAGCTTTCTTT.

The V gene is TRBV19, the J gene TRBJ1-5, with 7 nucleotides matching TRBD1. The CDR3 is made up of 15 amino acids. The germline V gene has CDR1 LNHDA and CDR2 SQIVND (reference sequence). J was trimmed by 2 bases and V by 7 bases; bases with no gene match: 8. This CDR3 reads CASTHGGTGNQPQHF. CDR3 sequence (DNA): TGTGCCAGTACTCACGGGGGGACAGGCAATCAGCCCCAGCATTTT.

This clone was recorded many times. The rearrangement uses TRBV30 and TRBJ2-2; TRBD1 matches at 8 bases. After removal of 2 bases from V and 4 bases from J, the junction contained 3 bases not matched to a gene. The germline CDR1 and CDR2 sequences are GTSNPN and SVGIG (reference sequence). The CDR3 is 14 residues long. CDR3 DNA: TGTGCCTGGAGTACCGGGACAGGCACCGGGGAGCTGTTTTTT. It is translated as CAWSTGTGTGELFF.

This clone occurred once. In the same sample, other DNA sequences code for this CDR3. The J gene is TRBJ2-5, the V gene TRBV27, with unresolved D. With 2 bases removed from V and 2 bases from J, the gap between germline ends came to 9 bases. The CDR3 length is 14 residues. Germline V lookup: CDR1 MNHEY, CDR2 SMNVEV (reference sequence). The DNA of the CDR3 is TGTGCCAGCAGTTTAGTCGGCGCACAAGAGACCCAGTACTTC. This translates into CASSLVGAQETQYF.

The chain carries TRBV5-1 and TRBJ2-1; 8 bases are shared with TRBD2. The germline V gene encodes CDR1 SGHRS and CDR2 YFSETQ. The junction had 7 bases not matched to a gene; V was cut back by 2 bases and J by 3 bases. CDR3 length equals 16 residues. The CDR3: CASSFYPGGDYNEQFF. The CDR3 region has the DNA TGCGCCAGCAGCTTCTACCCCGGGGGGGACTACAATGAGCAGTTCTTC.

The V and J genes are TRBV9 and TRBJ2-7; D possibly corresponds to TRBD2 (6 bases). CDR1 SGDLS and CDR2 YYNGEE come from the germline V gene. The length of the CDR3 is 14 residues. The germline V and J ends were trimmed by 0 bases and 3 bases, with 10 bases remaining between them. CDR3 coding DNA: TGTGCCAGCAGCGTAGACGGAGGGTTCTACGAGCAGTACTTC. Translated, it gives CASSVDGGFYEQYF.

This clone occurred once. CDR3 coding DNA: TGTGCCAGCCACAGGGGAAGTGAAGATGGCTACACCTTC. Translating it yields CASHRGSEDGYTF. The chain couples TRBV6-5 to TRBJ1-2; 7 bases align to TRBD1. Germline assignment: CDR1 MNHEY and CDR2 SVGAGI. The CDR3 is 13 residues long. Trimming cost V 8 bases and J 6 bases; bases outside gene matches: 9.

The chain recombines TRBV7-9 with TRBJ2-2, with 7 bases fitting TRBD1. In germline, CDR1 is SEHNR, CDR2 FQNEAQ (reference sequence). After removal of 5 bases from V and 1 base from J, the junction contained 4 bases not matched to a gene. This CDR3 has 15 amino acids. The CDR3 region is CASSQRQGNTGELFF. CDR3 nucleotides: TGTGCCAGCAGCCAAAGACAGGGGAACACCGGGGAGCTGTTTTTT.

This chain joins TRBV30 and TRBJ2-7; D is perhaps TRBD1 (5 bases). There are 15 residues in the CDR3. The germline V gene encodes CDR1 GTSNPN and CDR2 SVGIG (reference sequence). Trimming shortened V by 0 bases and J by 7 bases, and 19 bases separated the two germline ends. The CDR3 spells CAWSVGQRVYGEQYF. The DNA of the CDR3 is TGTGCCTGGAGTGTAGGACAAAGGGTTTACGGGGAGCAGTACTTC.

The genes are TRBV4-1 and TRBJ2-4; D is perhaps TRBD1 or TRBD2 (5 bases each). The CDR3 length is 20 residues. Between the trimmed V and J ends, which lost 2 bases and 0 bases, there was a span of 23 bases. CDR1 is MGHRA, CDR2 YSYEKL, per germline. The CDR3 spells CASSQTEGWDGGVAKNIQYF. As DNA, the CDR3 is TGCGCCAGCAGCCAAACCGAAGGCTGGGACGGTGGGGTAGCCAAAAACATTCAGTACTTC.